This TCR beta chain is drawn from a study of shared clonotypes between healthy human individuals. As for the study in general: Donors were a couple of women and a few men aged 18 to 49.

Deep level was the assay's run setting. Template for every sorted-subset replicate PCR totaled 150 to 250 ng DNA, roughly 30,000 T cell genomes. TCRdb keeps only in-frame clones here, not all; method: immunoSEQ multiplex PCR. Among a few million clones listed, just over 90% were seen once. Germline CDR1 SEHNR, CDR2 FQNEAQ (reference sequence). This CDR3 comprises 14 residues. The V segment lost 5 bases and the J segment 6 bases; nucleotides outside the gene matches: 9. In the case of this clone: Its matching antigen is unknown.

Study-wide findings and caveats: Sampling used blood alone; tissue repertoires probably differ.

Sequencing used naive CD4+ T cells from PBMCs. Subset specified: CD45RA+ positively selected. The chain links TRBV7-9 to TRBJ1-1, with 7 bases lining up with TRBD1. This TCR was recovered from a man aged 18 to 30 in good health. Some clones in this sample may be carry-over from other donors' samples. The CDR3 DNA is TGTGCCAGCAGCAGCCGGGACAGATACTCTGAAGCTTTCTTT. Its protein is CASSSRDRYSEAFF.